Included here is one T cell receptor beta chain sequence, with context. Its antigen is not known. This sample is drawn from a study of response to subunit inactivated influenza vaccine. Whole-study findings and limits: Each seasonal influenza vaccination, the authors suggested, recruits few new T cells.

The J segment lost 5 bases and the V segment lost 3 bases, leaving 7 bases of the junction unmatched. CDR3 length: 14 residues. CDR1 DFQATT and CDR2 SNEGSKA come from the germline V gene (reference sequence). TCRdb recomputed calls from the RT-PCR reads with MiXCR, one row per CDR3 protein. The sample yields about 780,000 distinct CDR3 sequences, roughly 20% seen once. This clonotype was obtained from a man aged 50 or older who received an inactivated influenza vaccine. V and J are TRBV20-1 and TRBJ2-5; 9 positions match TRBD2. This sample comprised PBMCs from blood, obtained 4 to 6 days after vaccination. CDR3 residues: CSASGGRAVETQYF. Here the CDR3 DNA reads TGCAGTGCTAGTGGCGGGAGGGCCGTGGAGACCCAGTACTTC.